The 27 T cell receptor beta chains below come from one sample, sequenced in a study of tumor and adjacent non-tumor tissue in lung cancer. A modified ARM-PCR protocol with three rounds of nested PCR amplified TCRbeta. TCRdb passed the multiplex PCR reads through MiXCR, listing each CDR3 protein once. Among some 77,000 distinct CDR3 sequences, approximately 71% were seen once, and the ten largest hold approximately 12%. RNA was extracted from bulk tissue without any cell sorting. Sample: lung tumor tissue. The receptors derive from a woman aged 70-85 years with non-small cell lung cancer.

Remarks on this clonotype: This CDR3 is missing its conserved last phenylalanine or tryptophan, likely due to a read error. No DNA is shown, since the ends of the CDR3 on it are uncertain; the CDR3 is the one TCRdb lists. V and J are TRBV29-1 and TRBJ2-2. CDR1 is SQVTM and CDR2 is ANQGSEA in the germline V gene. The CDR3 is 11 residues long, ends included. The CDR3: CSVQDTGELSL.

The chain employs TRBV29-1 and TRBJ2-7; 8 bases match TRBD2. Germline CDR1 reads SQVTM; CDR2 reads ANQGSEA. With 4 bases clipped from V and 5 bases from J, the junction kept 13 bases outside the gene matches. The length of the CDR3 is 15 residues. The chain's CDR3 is CSVAPGRTSRNEQYF. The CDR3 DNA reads TGCAGCGTTGCCCCCGGGAGGACTAGCAGGAACGAGCAGTACTTC.

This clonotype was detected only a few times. The CDR3 DNA follows: TGTGCCAGCAGTGACGGTGAGGGGGCCGGTGAGCAGTTCTTC. Translating gives CASSDGEGAGEQFF. The V and J genes are TRBV6-4 and TRBJ2-1; 7 bases are a match to TRBD1. Unmatched junction bases numbered 7, after V lost 2 bases and J lost 9 bases. Per the germline V gene, CDR1 is MRHNA and CDR2 is SNTAGT. This CDR3 has 14 amino acids.

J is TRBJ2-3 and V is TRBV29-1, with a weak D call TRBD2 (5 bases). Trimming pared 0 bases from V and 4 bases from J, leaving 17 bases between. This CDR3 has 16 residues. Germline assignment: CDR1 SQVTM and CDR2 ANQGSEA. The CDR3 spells CSVEDNGIGPSDTQYF. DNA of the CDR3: TGCAGCGTTGAAGACAACGGGATAGGCCCCTCAGATACGCAGTATTTT.

The CDR3 sequence: CARGPREGRNEQFF. The CDR3 region has the DNA TGTGCCAGGGGCCCGCGGGAGGGCCGCAATGAGCAGTTCTTC. The V gene is TRBV11-1, the J gene TRBJ2-1; TRBD2 matches at 9 bases. CDR3 length equals 14 residues. Trimming at V came to 9 bases and at J to 6 bases, leaving 9 bases not matched to a gene. CDR1 is SGHAT and CDR2 is FQDESV in the germline V gene (reference sequence).

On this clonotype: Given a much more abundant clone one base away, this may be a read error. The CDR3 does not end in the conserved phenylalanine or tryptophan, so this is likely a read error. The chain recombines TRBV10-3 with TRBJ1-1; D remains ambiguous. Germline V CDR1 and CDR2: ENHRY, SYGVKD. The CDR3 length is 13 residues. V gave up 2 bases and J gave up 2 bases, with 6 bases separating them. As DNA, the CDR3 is TGTGCCATCAGTGAGCGGGTCAACACTGAAGCTTTCTTA. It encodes CAISERVNTEAFL.

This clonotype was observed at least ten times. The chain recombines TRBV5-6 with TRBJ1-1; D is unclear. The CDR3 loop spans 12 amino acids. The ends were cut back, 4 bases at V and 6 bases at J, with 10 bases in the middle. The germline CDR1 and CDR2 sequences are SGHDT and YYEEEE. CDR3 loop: CASSQSLSEAFF. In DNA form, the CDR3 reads TGTGCCAGCAGCCAGAGCTTGTCTGAAGCTTTCTTT.

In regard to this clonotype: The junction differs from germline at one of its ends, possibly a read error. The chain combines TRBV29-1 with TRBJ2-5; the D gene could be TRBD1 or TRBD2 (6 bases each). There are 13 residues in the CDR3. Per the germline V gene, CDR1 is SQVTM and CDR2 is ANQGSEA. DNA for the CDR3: TGCAGCGTCGAAACAGGGAGGAAAGAGGCCCAGTACTTC. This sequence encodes CSVETGRKEAQYF.

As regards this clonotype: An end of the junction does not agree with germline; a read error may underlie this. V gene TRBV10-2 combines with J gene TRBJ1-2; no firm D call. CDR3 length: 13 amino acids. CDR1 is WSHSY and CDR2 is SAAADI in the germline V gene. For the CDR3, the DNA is TGCGCCAGCAGTGATACCCGGGCCAATGACTACACTTTC. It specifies CASSDTRANDYTF.

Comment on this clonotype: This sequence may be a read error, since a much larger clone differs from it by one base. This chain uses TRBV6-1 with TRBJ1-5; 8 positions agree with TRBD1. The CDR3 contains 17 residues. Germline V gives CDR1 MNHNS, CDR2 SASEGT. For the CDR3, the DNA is TGTGCCGGCAGTTTGGTCCAGGGGGCATTAAGCAATCAGCCCCAGCATTTT. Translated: CAGSLVQGALSNQPQHF.

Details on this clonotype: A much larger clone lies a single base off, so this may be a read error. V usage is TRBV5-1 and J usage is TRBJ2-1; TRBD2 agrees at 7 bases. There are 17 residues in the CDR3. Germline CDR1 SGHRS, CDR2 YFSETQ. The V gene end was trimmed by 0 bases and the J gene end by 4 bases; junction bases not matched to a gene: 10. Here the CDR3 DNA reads TGCGCCAGCAGCTTGGCGGGACTAACGGGACTTTACAATGAGCAGTTCTTC. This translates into CASSLAGLTGLYNEQFF.

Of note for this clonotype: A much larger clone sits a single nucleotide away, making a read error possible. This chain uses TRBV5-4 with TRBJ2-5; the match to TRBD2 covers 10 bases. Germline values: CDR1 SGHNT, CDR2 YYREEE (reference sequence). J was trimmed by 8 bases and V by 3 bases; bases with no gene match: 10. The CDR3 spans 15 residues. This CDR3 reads CASSSSGGFGDTQYF. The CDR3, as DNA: TGTGCCAGCAGCTCTAGCGGGGGCTTCGGGGATACCCAGTACTTC.

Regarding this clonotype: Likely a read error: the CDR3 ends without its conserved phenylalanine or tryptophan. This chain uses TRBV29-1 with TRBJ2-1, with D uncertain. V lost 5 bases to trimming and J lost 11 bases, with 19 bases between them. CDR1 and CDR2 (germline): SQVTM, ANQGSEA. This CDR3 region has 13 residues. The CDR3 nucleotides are TGCAGCGTTAAGATAGATGGTTTGAATAAGCAGTTCCTC. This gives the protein CSVKIDGLNKQFL.

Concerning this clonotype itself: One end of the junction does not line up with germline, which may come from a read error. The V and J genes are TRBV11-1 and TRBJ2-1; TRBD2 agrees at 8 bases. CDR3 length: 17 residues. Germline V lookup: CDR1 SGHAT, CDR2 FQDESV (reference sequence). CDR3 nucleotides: TGTGCCAGCAGCTTAGAGCCACCGGGAGGGTCCTACAATAAGCAATTCTTC. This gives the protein CASSLEPPGGSYNKQFF.

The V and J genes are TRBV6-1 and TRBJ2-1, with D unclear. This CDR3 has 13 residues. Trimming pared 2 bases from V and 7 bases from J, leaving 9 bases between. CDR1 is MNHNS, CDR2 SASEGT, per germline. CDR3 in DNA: TGTGCCAGCAGTGAACGTGGGCGGAATGAGCAGTTCTTC. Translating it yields CASSERGRNEQFF.

The CDR3 region has the DNA TGTGCCAGCACCAATCCCGGGACTGCCAATGAGCAGTTCTTC. It specifies CASTNPGTANEQFF. The genes are TRBV6-2 or TRBV6-3 and TRBJ2-1, with TRBD2 as a possible D gene (6 bases). Per germline, CDR1 MNHEY and CDR2 SVGEGT. CDR3 length equals 14 residues. V was trimmed by 7 bases and J by 6 bases, leaving 16 bases between them.

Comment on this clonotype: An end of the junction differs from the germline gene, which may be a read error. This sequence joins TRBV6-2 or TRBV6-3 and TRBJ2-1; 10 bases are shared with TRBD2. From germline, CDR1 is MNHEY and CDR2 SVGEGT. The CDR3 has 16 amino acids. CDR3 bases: TGTGCCTGCAGTTCCACACGTACTAGCGGGACGAATGAGCAGTTCTTC. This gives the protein CACSSTRTSGTNEQFF.

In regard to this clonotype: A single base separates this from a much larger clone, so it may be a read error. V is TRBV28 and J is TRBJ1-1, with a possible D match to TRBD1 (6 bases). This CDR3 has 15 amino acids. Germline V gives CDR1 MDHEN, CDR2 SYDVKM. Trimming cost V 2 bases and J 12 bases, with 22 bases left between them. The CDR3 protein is CASSLPTRGIPLTFF. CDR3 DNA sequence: TGTGCCAGCAGTTTACCGACAAGGGGGATCCCCTTAACTTTCTTT. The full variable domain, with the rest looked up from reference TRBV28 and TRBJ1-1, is DVKVTQSSRYLVKRTGEKVFLECVQDMDHENMFWYRQDPGLGLRLIYFSYDVKMKEKGDIPEGYSVSREKKERFSLILESASTNQTSMYLCASSLPTRGIPLTFFGQGTRLTVV.

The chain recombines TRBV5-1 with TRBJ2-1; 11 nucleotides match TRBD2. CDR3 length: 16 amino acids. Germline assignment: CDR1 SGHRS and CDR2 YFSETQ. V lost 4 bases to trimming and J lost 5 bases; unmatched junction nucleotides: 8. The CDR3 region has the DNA TGCGCCAGCAGCGGGTGGACTAGCGGGCCCGACAATGAGCAGTTCTTC. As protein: CASSGWTSGPDNEQFF.

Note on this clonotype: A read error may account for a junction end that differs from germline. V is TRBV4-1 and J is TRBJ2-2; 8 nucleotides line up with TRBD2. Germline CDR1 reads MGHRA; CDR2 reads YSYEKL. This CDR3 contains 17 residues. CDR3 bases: TGCGTCAGCAGCAAAGAGGGACTAGGGGGAGTCGGCGGGGAGCTGTTTTTT. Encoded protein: CVSSKEGLGGVGGELFF.

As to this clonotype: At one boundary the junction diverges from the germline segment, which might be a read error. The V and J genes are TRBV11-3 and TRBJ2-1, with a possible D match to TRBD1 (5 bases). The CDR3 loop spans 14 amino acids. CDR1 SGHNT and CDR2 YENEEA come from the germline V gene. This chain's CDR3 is CVSNLDPDMNEQFF. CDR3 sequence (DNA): TGTGTCAGCAACTTAGATCCGGACATGAATGAACAGTTCTTC. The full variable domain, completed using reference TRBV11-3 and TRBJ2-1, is EAGVVQSPRYKIIEKKQPVAFWCNPISGHNTLYWYLQNLGQGPELLIRYENEEAVDDSQLPKDRFSAERLKGVDSTLKIQPAELGDSAVYLCVSNLDPDMNEQFFGPGTRLTVL.

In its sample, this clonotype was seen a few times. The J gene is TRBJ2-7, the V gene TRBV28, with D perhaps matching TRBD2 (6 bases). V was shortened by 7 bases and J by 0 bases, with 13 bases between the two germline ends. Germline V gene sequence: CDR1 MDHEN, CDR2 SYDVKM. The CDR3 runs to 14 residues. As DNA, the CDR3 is TGTGCCAGCACTATTGGGGGGAGCTCCTACGAGCAGTACTTC. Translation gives CASTIGGSSYEQYF.

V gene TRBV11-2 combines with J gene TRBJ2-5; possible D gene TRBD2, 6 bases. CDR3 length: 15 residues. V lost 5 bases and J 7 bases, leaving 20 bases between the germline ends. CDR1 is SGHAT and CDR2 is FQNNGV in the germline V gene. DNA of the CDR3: TGTGCCAGCAGCGCCGGGAGCAGCCTCATAGGGACCCAGTACTTC. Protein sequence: CASSAGSSLIGTQYF.

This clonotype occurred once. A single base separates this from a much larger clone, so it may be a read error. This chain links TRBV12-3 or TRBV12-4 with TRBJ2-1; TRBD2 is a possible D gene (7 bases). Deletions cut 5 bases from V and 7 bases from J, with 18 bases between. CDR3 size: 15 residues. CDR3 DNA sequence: TGTGCCAGCAGTCTTGGACGGGGGGCTTGGAATGAGCAGTTCTTC. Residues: CASSLGRGAWNEQFF.

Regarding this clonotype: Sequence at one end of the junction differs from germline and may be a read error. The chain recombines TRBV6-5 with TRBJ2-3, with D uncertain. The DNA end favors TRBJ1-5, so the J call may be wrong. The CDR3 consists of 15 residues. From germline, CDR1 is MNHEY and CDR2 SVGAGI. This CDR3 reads CVSSYPFMNTDTQHF. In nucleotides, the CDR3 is TGTGTCAGCAGTTACCCGTTTATGAACACAGATACGCAGCATTTT.

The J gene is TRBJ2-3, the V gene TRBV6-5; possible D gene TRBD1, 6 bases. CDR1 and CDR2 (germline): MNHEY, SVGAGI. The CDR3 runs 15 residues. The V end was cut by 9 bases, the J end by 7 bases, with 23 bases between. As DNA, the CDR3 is TGTGCCAGGAGTAACAAACAGGGACCGACATATACGCAGTATTTT. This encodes CARSNKQGPTYTQYF.

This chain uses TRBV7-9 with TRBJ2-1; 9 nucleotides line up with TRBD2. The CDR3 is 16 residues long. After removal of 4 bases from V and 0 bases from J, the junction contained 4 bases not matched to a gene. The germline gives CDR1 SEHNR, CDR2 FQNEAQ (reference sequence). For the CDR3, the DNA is TGTGCCAGCAGCTCCCGACTAGCGGACTCCTACAATGAGCAGTTCTTC. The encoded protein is CASSSRLADSYNEQFF.